The 9 T cell receptor beta chains below were found in one sample sequenced in a study of Tregs in tolerant kidney transplant recipients. Sequencing was performed with immunoSEQ multiplex PCR; in TCRdb, only in-frame clones are kept and a portion is missing. This sample's table has approximately 50,000 clones. This sample comprised CD4+ T cells from blood, obtained before the transplant. These receptors were obtained from a human donor who received a combined kidney and bone marrow transplant.

Notes on this clone: From the germline J gene comes the end of the CDR3, since the read stops 3 residues before it. The chain joins TRBV18 to TRBJ1-1, with D possibly matching TRBD1 (5 bases). The CDR3 contains 16 residues. The ends were cut back, 5 bases at V and 1 base at J, with 17 bases in the middle. Per the germline V gene, CDR1 is KGHSH and CDR2 is LQKENI. The sequenced part of the CDR3 DNA is TGTGCCAGCTCATCAAGGGGCTCGATGGGGAACACTGAA. This encodes CASSSRGSMGNTE. The complete CDR3 protein is CASSSRGSMGNTEAFF.

About this clone: The missing CDR3 end, 3 residues past where the read stops, is filled in from the germline J gene. This chain links TRBV6-1 with TRBJ2-7; 7 bases align to TRBD1. After removal of 4 bases from V and 2 bases from J, the junction contained 2 bases not matched to a gene. Germline loops: CDR1 MNHNS, CDR2 SASEGT. This CDR3 comprises 13 residues. The CDR3 here is CASSADRAYEQYF. The CDR3 DNA, read in part, is TGTGCCAGCAGTGCCGACAGGGCCTACGAG.

Concerning this clone itself: The CDR3 end lies 3 residues beyond the end of the read and is filled in from the germline J gene. J is TRBJ2-7 and V is TRBV6-2 or TRBV6-3, with TRBD2 matching over 14 bases. The CDR3 loop spans 16 amino acids. The V segment lost 5 bases and the J segment 6 bases; nucleotides outside the gene matches: 9. Germline assignment: CDR1 MNHEY and CDR2 SVGEGT. The covered CDR3 bases are TGTGCCAGCAGTCCTGGGGGACTAGCGGGAGAAGGCGAG. Its protein product is CASSPGGLAGEGE. Given in full, the CDR3 is CASSPGGLAGEGEQYF.

About this clone: From the germline J gene comes the end of the CDR3, since the read stops 3 residues before it. The chain carries TRBV10-3 and TRBJ2-2, with TRBD2 identical over 11 bases. J was trimmed by 7 bases and V by 10 bases; bases with no gene match: 8. The CDR3 is 14 amino acids. CDR1 ENHRY and CDR2 SYGVKD come from the germline V gene. The CDR3 DNA, read in part, is TGTGCCACCGCGACTAGCGGGATGAGCGGGGAG. Protein: CATATSGMSGE. The full CDR3 reads CATATSGMSGELFF.

Worth noting for this clone: The read falls 3 residues short of the CDR3 end, and the missing part is taken from the germline J gene. This sequence joins TRBV7-9 and TRBJ1-2, with D possibly TRBD1 on 6 matching bases. Germline CDR1 is SEHNR and CDR2 is FQNEAQ (reference sequence). The CDR3 contains 13 residues. The CDR3 sequence: CASSLVTGSGYTF. The sequenced part of the CDR3 DNA is TGTGCCAGCAGCTTAGTAACAGGGAGCGGC. The complete variable domain, with remaining parts taken from reference TRBV7-9 and TRBJ1-2, reads DTGVSQNPRHKITKRGQNVTFRCDPISEHNRLYWYRQTLGQGPEFLTYFQNEAQLEKSRLLSDRFSAERPKGSFSTLEIQRTEQGDSAMYLCASSLVTGSGYTFGSGTRLTVV.

Concerning this clone: The CDR3 end is not reached by the read, which stops 3 residues before it; the germline J gene fills it in. The chain has TRBV6-1 and TRBJ1-4; D ambiguous. Trimming cost V 3 bases and J 4 bases, with 3 bases left between them. CDR3 length: 12 residues. Germline V lookup: CDR1 MNHNS, CDR2 SASEGT. The DNA read from the CDR3 is TGTGCCAGCAGTGACAGTAATGAAAAA. This encodes CASSDSNEK. The CDR3 in full is CASSDSNEKLFF.

Turning to this clone: The CDR3 extends 3 residues past the end of the read, so its final part is completed from the germline J gene. This chain uses TRBV7-9 with TRBJ1-3; 7 nucleotides align to TRBD1. The V segment lost 5 bases and the J segment 4 bases; nucleotides outside the gene matches: 8. CDR1 is SEHNR and CDR2 is FQNEAQ in the germline V gene (reference sequence). This CDR3 contains 15 residues. Incomplete CDR3 DNA: TGTGCCAGCAGCACACTCCCGGGACAGGGAAACACC. It encodes CASSTLPGQGNT. The full CDR3 is CASSTLPGQGNTIYF.

For this clone: The read halts 3 residues ahead of the CDR3 end, with the missing end drawn from the germline J gene. V gene TRBV5-1 combines with J gene TRBJ2-1, with D tentatively TRBD1 (5 bases). V gave up 6 bases and J gave up 8 bases, with 15 bases separating them. Germline-derived CDR1 and CDR2 are SGHRS and YFSETQ. The CDR3 length is 13 residues. The CDR3 sequence is CASMGLWVDEQFF. The covered CDR3 bases are TGCGCCAGCATGGGGCTGTGGGTGGATGAG.

Details on this clone: The observed sequence ends 3 residues before the CDR3 terminus, with the missing tail filled in from the germline J gene. The chain has TRBV7-9 and TRBJ1-2; maybe TRBD1 (5 bases). The V gene lost 5 bases and the J gene lost 0 bases, with 13 bases spanning the gap. Per germline, CDR1 SEHNR and CDR2 FQNEAQ (reference sequence). The CDR3 is 15 amino acids. The DNA read from the CDR3 is TGTGCCAGCAGCCCAGACAGAAGAGCTAACTATGGC. Its translation is CASSPDRRANYG. In full, the CDR3 is CASSPDRRANYGYTF.